This TCR beta chain was sequenced during a study of blood T cell repertoires in COVID-19. Study-wide context: Whether acute or convalescent, the COVID-19 samples came from the United States, Italy and Spain. PBMCs, B-cell-depleted T cells, or T cells were the source of the cDNA or gDNA that made up the material.

Original analysis: Estimation of nucleated cell counts was performed using reference gene primer amplification. This table comes from immunoSEQ multiplex PCR, and its TCRdb copy is limited to in-frame clones, with some not included. V and J calls and clone size are as listed in that table; D and trimming were resolved from the DNA. The repertoire has approximately 50,000 clones, around nine tenths of them found once; the top ten carry 25% to 30%. The V and J ends lost 10 bases and 1 base, in that order; junction bases with no gene match: 8. This CDR3 has 15 residues. The germline V gene has CDR1 MGHRA and CDR2 YSYEKL.

The clonotype was recovered from a woman aged 80 or over with acute or convalescent COVID-19. The sample was peripheral blood. V is TRBV4-1 and J is TRBJ2-5; 11 bases map to TRBD2. CDR3 residues: CATGPGTSGQETQYF. The CDR3 nucleotides are TGCGCCACTGGACCCGGGACTAGCGGCCAAGAGACCCAGTACTTC.